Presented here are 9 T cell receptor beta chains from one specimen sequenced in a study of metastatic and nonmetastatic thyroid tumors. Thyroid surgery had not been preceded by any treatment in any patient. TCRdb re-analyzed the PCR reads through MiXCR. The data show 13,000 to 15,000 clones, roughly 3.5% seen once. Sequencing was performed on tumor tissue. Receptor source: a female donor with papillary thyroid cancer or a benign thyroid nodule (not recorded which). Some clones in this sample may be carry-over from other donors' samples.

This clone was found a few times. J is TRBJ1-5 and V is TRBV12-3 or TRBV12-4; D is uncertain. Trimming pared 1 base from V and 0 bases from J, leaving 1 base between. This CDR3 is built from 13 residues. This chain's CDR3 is CASSLDSNQPQHF. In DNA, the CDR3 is TGTGCCAGCAGTTTAGATAGCAATCAGCCCCAGCATTTT.

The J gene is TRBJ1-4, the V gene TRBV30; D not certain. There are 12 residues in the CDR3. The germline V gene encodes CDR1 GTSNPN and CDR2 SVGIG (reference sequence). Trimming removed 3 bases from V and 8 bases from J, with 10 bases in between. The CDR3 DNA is TGTGCCTGGAGCTGGGGAGGAGAAAAACTGTTTTTT. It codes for CAWSWGGEKLFF.

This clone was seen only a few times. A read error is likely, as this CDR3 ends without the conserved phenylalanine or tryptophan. CDR3 protein: CAASRDTDSEGNTIYS. Here the CDR3 DNA reads TGTGCCGCCAGCAGAGATACCGACTCGGAAGGAAACACCATATATTCC. This rearrangement joins TRBV15 to TRBJ1-3; D unclear. The CDR3 is 16 residues long. Germline lookup yields CDR1 LNHNV and CDR2 YYDKDF (reference sequence).

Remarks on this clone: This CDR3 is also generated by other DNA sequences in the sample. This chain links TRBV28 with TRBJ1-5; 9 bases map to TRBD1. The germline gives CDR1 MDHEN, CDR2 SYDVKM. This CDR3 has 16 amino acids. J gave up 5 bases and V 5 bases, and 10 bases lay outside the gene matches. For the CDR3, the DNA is TGTGCCAGCAGTCCAAGGGACAGGGCTGGTTATCAGCCCCAGCATTTT. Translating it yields CASSPRDRAGYQPQHF.

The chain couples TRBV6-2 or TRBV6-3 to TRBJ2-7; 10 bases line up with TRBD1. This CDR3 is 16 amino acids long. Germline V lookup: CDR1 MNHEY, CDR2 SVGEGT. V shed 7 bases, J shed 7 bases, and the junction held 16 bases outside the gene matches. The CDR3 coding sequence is TGTGCCAGCATGTCACTCAGGGGACAGGGGTCAGAGGAGCAGTACTTC. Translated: CASMSLRGQGSEEQYF.

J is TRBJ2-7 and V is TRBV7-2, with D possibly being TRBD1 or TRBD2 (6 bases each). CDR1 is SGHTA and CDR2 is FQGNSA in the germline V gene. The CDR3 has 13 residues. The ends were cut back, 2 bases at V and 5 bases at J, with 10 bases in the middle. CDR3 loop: CASSLYREDEQYF. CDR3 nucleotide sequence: TGTGCCAGCAGCTTATACAGGGAGGACGAGCAGTACTTC.

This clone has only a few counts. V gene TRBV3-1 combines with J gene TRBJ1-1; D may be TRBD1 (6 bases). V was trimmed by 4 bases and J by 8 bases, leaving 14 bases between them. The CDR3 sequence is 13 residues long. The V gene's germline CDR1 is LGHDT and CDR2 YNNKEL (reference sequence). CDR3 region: CASSRLGTREAFF. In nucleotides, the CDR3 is TGTGCCAGCAGCCGACTAGGGACACGCGAAGCTTTCTTT.

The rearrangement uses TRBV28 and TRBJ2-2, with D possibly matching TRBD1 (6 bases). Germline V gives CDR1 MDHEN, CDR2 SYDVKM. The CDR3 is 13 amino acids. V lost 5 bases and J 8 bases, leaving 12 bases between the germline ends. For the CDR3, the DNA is TGTGCCAGCAGTCAGGGGTCTTCGGGGGAGCTGTTTTTT. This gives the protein CASSQGSSGELFF.

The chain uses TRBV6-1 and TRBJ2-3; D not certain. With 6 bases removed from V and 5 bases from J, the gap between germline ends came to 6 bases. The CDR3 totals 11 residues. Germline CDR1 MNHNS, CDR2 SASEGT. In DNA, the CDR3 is TGTGCCAGCAGCTTGTTAGATACGCAGTATTTT. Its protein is CASSLLDTQYF.